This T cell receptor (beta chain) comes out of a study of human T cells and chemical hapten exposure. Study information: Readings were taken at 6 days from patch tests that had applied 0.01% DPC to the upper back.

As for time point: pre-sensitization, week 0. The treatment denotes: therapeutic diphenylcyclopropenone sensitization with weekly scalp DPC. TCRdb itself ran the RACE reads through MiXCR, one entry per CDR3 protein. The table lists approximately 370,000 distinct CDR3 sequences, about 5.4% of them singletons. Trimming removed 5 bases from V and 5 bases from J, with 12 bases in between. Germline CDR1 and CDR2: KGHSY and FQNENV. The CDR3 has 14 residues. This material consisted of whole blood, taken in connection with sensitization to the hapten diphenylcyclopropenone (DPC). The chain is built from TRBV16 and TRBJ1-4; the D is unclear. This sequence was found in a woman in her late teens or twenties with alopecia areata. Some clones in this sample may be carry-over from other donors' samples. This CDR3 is CASSDLPENEKLFF. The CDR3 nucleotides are TGTGCCAGCAGCGATCTTCCGGAGAATGAAAAACTGTTTTTT.